Presented here are 25 T cell receptor beta chains from one specimen sequenced in a study of blood T cell repertoires in COVID-19. Only in-frame clones appear in the TCRdb table, and some are missing; sequencing was by immunoSEQ multiplex PCR. The repertoire includes roughly 130,000 clones, around 87% of them detected once, and approximately 3.3% sits in the top ten. The sample taken for sequencing was peripheral blood. These receptors were taken from a woman in her fifties or sixties with acute or convalescent COVID-19.

This CDR3 is CASTRQGGEGEQYF. The CDR3 DNA is TGTGCCAGCACCCGCCAAGGCGGGGAGGGCGAGCAGTACTTC. The V and J genes are TRBV7-3 and TRBJ2-7, with 7 bases that match TRBD2. In germline, CDR1 is SGHTA, CDR2 FQGTGA. Unmatched junction bases numbered 12, after V lost 7 bases and J lost 6 bases. CDR3 length: 14 amino acids.

This chain connects TRBV9 to TRBJ2-3, with TRBD2 as a possible D gene (5 bases). The CDR3 is made up of 16 amino acids. The germline V and J ends were trimmed by 4 bases and 5 bases, with 20 bases remaining between them. The germline V gene has CDR1 SGDLS and CDR2 YYNGEE. CDR3 DNA sequence: TGTGCCAGCAGCCCCGGGATAAGCCCCGCGGAAGATACGCAGTATTTT. It yields the protein CASSPGISPAEDTQYF.

This rearrangement joins TRBV11-2 to TRBJ2-5; D is uncertain. CDR1 and CDR2 from the germline V gene are SGHAT and FQNNGV. V lost 1 base to trimming and J lost 2 bases, with 5 bases between them. The CDR3 extends over 13 amino acids. CDR3 amino acids: CASSLGGQETQYF. DNA for the CDR3: TGTGCCAGCAGCTTAGGCGGTCAAGAGACCCAGTACTTC.

The chain employs TRBV19 and TRBJ2-7; 12 bases fit TRBD2. V lost 4 bases and J lost 2; bases outside the gene matches: 0. CDR1 and CDR2 (germline): LNHDA, SQIVND (reference sequence). The CDR3 consists of 14 residues. The CDR3 protein is CASSRTSGTYEQYV. The CDR3 DNA is TGTGCCAGTAGTAGGACTAGCGGGACCTACGAGCAGTACGTC.

This clone came up once. V usage is TRBV10-2 and J usage is TRBJ1-1; 12 positions agree with TRBD1. The CDR3 totals 15 residues. V lost 3 bases, J lost 11 bases, and 10 bases stayed unmatched. From germline, CDR1 is WSHSY and CDR2 SAAADI. The CDR3 bases are TGCGCCAGCAGTGACTCCGCTGGGACAGGGGGCCGGGCTTTCTTT. Encoded protein: CASSDSAGTGGRAFF.

The chain recombines TRBV28 with TRBJ1-4; D is perhaps TRBD1 (5 bases). The CDR3 loop spans 15 amino acids. Trimming pared 5 bases from V and 8 bases from J, leaving 18 bases between. Germline values: CDR1 MDHEN, CDR2 SYDVKM. The DNA of the CDR3 is TGTGCCAGCAGTCGACTAGTGGGGGGTAGCGAAAAACTGTTTTTT. Protein sequence: CASSRLVGGSEKLFF.

The genes are TRBV29-1 and TRBJ1-2, with D perhaps matching TRBD1 (5 bases). Trimming left V 1 base short and J 2 bases short, with 14 bases between. CDR1 SQVTM and CDR2 ANQGSEA come from the germline V gene. The CDR3 contains 15 residues. The CDR3 loop reads CSVEGGRLLNYGYTF. The CDR3 DNA reads as TGCAGCGTTGAAGGGGGGAGGCTCTTGAACTATGGCTACACCTTC.

This clone showed up just once. The chain combines TRBV6-1 with TRBJ2-7; 8 nucleotides agree with TRBD1. V lost 6 bases and J lost 1; bases outside the gene matches: 8. The CDR3 consists of 15 residues. Germline CDR1 MNHNS, CDR2 SASEGT. The CDR3 DNA reads TGTGCCAGCAGCTCCGGGACAGGTTCGTCCTACGAGCAGTACTTC. It translates to CASSSGTGSSYEQYF.

This clone was seen just once. The chain carries TRBV5-1 and TRBJ2-1; 7 bases line up with TRBD2. The CDR3 is made up of 14 amino acids. V dropped 0 bases and J dropped 6; count of bases not matched to a gene: 3. Germline V gene lookup returns CDR1 SGHRS and CDR2 YFSETQ. This CDR3 reads CASSLGGTTNEQFF. The CDR3 DNA is TGCGCCAGCAGCTTGGGCGGGACTACCAATGAGCAGTTCTTC.

The CDR3 loop is CSVQGGSSYNEQFF. As DNA, the CDR3 is TGCAGCGTTCAGGGCGGGAGCTCCTACAATGAGCAGTTCTTC. The genes are TRBV29-1 and TRBJ2-1; 7 positions agree with TRBD2. V lost 5 bases and J lost 0; bases outside the gene matches: 4. The CDR3 loop spans 14 amino acids. Germline CDR1 reads SQVTM; CDR2 reads ANQGSEA.

The V call is TRBV24-1, the J call TRBJ2-1; 7 nucleotides line up with TRBD2. Per the germline V gene, CDR1 is KGHDR and CDR2 is SFDVKD. The CDR3 has 16 residues. The V and J ends lost 3 bases and 5 bases, in that order; junction bases with no gene match: 9. The CDR3 DNA reads as TGTGCCACCAGTGATACTATTGGGGACTACCACAATGAGCAGTTCTTC. Its translation is CATSDTIGDYHNEQFF.

In nucleotides, the CDR3 is TGTGCCAGCAGTGATGAGAGAAAGTGGGGCTACACCTTC. It is translated as CASSDERKWGYTF. The chain joins TRBV6-1 to TRBJ1-2; D gene unclear. V lost 3 bases, J lost 8 bases, and 13 bases lay in between. The CDR3 length is 13 residues. Per the germline V gene, CDR1 is MNHNS and CDR2 is SASEGT.

The chain is built from TRBV2 and TRBJ1-2; a weak D match, TRBD1 (5 bases). Germline V gene data show CDR1 as SNHLY and CDR2 as FYNNEI. This CDR3 contains 15 residues. With 7 bases removed from V and 6 bases from J, the gap between germline ends came to 21 bases. CDR3 residues: CASTLAGGRVDGYTF. CDR3 in DNA: TGTGCCAGCACCCTTGCGGGGGGTAGGGTCGATGGCTACACCTTC.

The chain recombines TRBV7-3 with TRBJ2-6, with TRBD2 matching 11 bases. Germline CDR1 and CDR2: SGHTA and FQGTGA. This CDR3 is built from 18 residues. Trimming at V came to 6 bases and at J to 3 bases, leaving 10 bases not matched to a gene. CDR3 bases: TGTGCCAGCAGTATATATAGCGGGAGGGCCTTTGGGGCCAACGTCCTGACTTTC. Its protein is CASSIYSGRAFGANVLTF.

The chain couples TRBV7-9 to TRBJ2-1; D possibly corresponds to TRBD1 (6 bases). Trimming removed 5 bases from V and 7 bases from J, with 12 bases in between. The CDR3 covers 13 residues. CDR1 is SEHNR and CDR2 is FQNEAQ in the germline V gene (reference sequence). The CDR3 sequence: CASSLQGRNEQFF. The CDR3 region has the DNA TGTGCCAGCAGCCTGCAGGGGCGGAATGAGCAGTTCTTC. Drawing the rest from reference TRBV7-9 and TRBJ2-1, the complete variable domain is DTGVSQNPRHKITKRGQNVTFRCDPISEHNRLYWYRQTLGQGPEFLTYFQNEAQLEKSRLLSDRFSAERPKGSFSTLEIQRTEQGDSAMYLCASSLQGRNEQFFGPGTRLTVL.

The chain carries TRBV11-3 and TRBJ2-3, with a tentative D call TRBD2 (6 bases). Germline CDR1 is SGHNT and CDR2 is YENEEA. Between the trimmed V and J ends, which lost 3 bases and 6 bases, there was a span of 16 bases. The CDR3 covers 15 residues. In DNA form, the CDR3 reads TGTGCCAGCAGCTTTAGAGTGGGGGGTGCGGATACGCAGTATTTT. Encoded protein: CASSFRVGGADTQYF.

V usage is TRBV6-5 and J usage is TRBJ2-7, with 14 bases matching TRBD2. After removal of 10 bases from V and 6 bases from J, the junction contained 8 bases not matched to a gene. Germline CDR1 and CDR2: MNHEY and SVGAGI. This CDR3 comprises 14 residues. CDR3 in amino acids: CATGLAGGSGEQYV. Here the CDR3 DNA reads TGTGCCACCGGACTAGCGGGAGGCAGTGGCGAGCAGTACGTC.

V and J are TRBV11-3 and TRBJ2-2; TRBD1 might be the D (5 bases). Between the trimmed V and J ends, which lost 5 bases and 0 bases, there was a span of 19 bases. This CDR3 contains 18 residues. From germline, CDR1 is SGHNT and CDR2 YENEEA. The CDR3 here is CASSQPRGRLSNTGELFF. The CDR3, as DNA: TGTGCCAGCAGCCAGCCAAGGGGAAGACTGTCGAACACCGGGGAGCTGTTTTTT.

J is TRBJ1-2 and V is TRBV5-1; 7 nucleotides align to TRBD1. The length of the CDR3 is 17 residues. Trimming cost V 5 bases and J 7 bases; bases outside gene matches: 20. CDR1 is SGHRS and CDR2 is YFSETQ in the germline V gene. CDR3 bases: TGCGCCAGCAGTCGAGATCAAGGGGGCTCAGGGGACGGTGGCTACACCTTC. Residues: CASSRDQGGSGDGGYTF.

This CDR3 reads CSAQGVEKLFF. As DNA, the CDR3 is TGCAGTGCTCAGGGTGTCGAAAAACTGTTTTTT. V gene TRBV20-1 combines with J gene TRBJ1-4; the D gene is possibly TRBD1 (5 bases). The CDR3 has 11 residues. V was trimmed by 5 bases and J by 8 bases, leaving 9 bases between them. CDR1 and CDR2 (germline): DFQATT, SNEGSKA (reference sequence).

The chain joins TRBV28 to TRBJ1-3; the D is unclear. Trimming stripped 7 bases from V and 0 bases from J, with 13 bases between. The CDR3 contains 15 residues. Germline CDR1 is MDHEN and CDR2 is SYDVKM. The CDR3 nucleotides are TGTGCCAGCAAGACTCCGGCAGCCTCTGGAAACACCATATATTTT. It encodes CASKTPAASGNTIYF.

This sequence joins TRBV28 and TRBJ1-5; D perhaps matches TRBD1 (6 bases). CDR1 is MDHEN and CDR2 is SYDVKM in the germline V gene. V was cut by 8 bases and J by 1 base, with 12 bases left in between. CDR3 size: 14 residues. In DNA, the CDR3 is TGTGCCAGCTGGAGCAGGGGAAGCAATCAGCCCCAGCATTTT. This encodes CASWSRGSNQPQHF.

V gene TRBV20-1 combines with J gene TRBJ2-7; D ambiguous. The CDR3 consists of 11 residues. Deletions cut 6 bases from V and 6 bases from J, with 12 bases between. From germline, CDR1 is DFQATT and CDR2 SNEGSKA (reference sequence). CDR3 in amino acids: CSALRPGEQYF. CDR3 coding DNA: TGCAGTGCCCTTAGACCGGGCGAGCAGTACTTC.

CDR3 in amino acids: CASSPSLAGEPSTDTQYF. The CDR3 region has the DNA TGTGCCAGCAGCCCATCGTTAGCGGGAGAGCCCAGCACAGATACGCAGTATTTT. This rearrangement joins TRBV7-9 to TRBJ2-3; 9 bases map to TRBD2. Germline-derived CDR1 and CDR2 are SEHNR and FQNEAQ (reference sequence). V lost 5 bases to trimming and J lost 0 bases; unmatched junction nucleotides: 12. CDR3 length equals 18 residues.

The CDR3 DNA reads TGTGCCAGCAGTCTCATAGGACTAGCGGGAGCCTCCTATACAGATACGCAGTATTTT. Translating gives CASSLIGLAGASYTDTQYF. J is TRBJ2-3 and V is TRBV27; 13 bases align to TRBD2. The CDR3 runs to 19 residues. With 5 bases clipped from V and 3 bases from J, the junction kept 14 bases outside the gene matches. Germline assignment: CDR1 MNHEY and CDR2 SMNVEV (reference sequence).